This TCR beta chain appears in the sequencing data of a study of T cells after yellow fever vaccination. Study results and limitations: The study noted that FACS-sorted repertoires could contain abundant clonotypes contaminating from the bulk population.

A single record per CDR3 protein comes from TCRdb applying MiXCR to the 5' RACE reads. The repertoire holds about 210,000 distinct CDR3 sequences, with roughly 3.3% as singletons. Germline assignment: CDR1 LGHDT and CDR2 YNNKEL (reference sequence). V gave up 8 bases and J gave up 4 bases, with 14 bases separating them. The CDR3 runs 13 residues. Turning to this clonotype: Its target is unknown.

V is TRBV3-1 and J is TRBJ1-1, with TRBD1 as a possible D gene (6 bases). This clonotype was obtained from a man younger than 30 who received the YFV17D yellow fever vaccine. Specimen: CD4+ T cells sorted from PBMCs, collected 10 days after the yellow fever booster vaccination. For the CDR3, the DNA is TGTGCCAGCCGTCAAGGGGGAGGCACTGAAGCTTTCTTT. It is translated as CASRQGGGTEAFF. The complete variable domain, with remaining parts taken from reference TRBV3-1 and TRBJ1-1, reads DTAVSQTPKYLVTQMGNDKSIKCEQNLGHDTMYWYKQDSKKFLKIMFSYNNKELIINETVPNRFSPKSPDKAHLNLHINSLELGDSAVYFCASRQGGGTEAFFGQGTRLTVV.